These 9 T cell receptor beta chains came from one sample sequenced in a study of T-cell memory formation after mild COVID-19. TCRdb passed the 5' RACE reads through MiXCR, listing each CDR3 protein once. The top ten clones hold 2% to 2.5% of a sample with hundreds of thousands of distinct CDR3 sequences, 15% to 19% of them seen once. The sample taken for sequencing was PBMCs or a T cell subset sorted from them (not recorded which). The source is an adult woman who had mild COVID-19 (a few samples of this study predate the infection). Cell type and time point are not known.

This clonotype was seen a handful of times. The V and J genes are TRBV18 and TRBJ2-3; TRBD1 might be the D (6 bases). The germline V and J ends were trimmed by 3 bases and 2 bases, with 9 bases remaining between them. CDR1 and CDR2 (germline): KGHSH, LQKENI. The CDR3 totals 14 residues. The CDR3 loop reads CASSPGQTTDTQYF. CDR3 in DNA: TGTGCCAGCTCACCCGGACAGACCACAGATACGCAGTATTTT.

This chain uses TRBV29-1 with TRBJ2-1; 15 bases agree with TRBD2. V shed 4 bases and J 8 bases; nucleotides not matched to a gene: 12. CDR1 is SQVTM and CDR2 is ANQGSEA in the germline V gene. There are 17 residues in the CDR3. The CDR3 DNA reads TGCAGCGTTGCGGGACTAGCGGGAGGCCCCCTTGGGGATGAGCAGTTCTTC. Its translation is CSVAGLAGGPLGDEQFF.

Many counts were recorded for this clonotype. The chain employs TRBV12-3 or TRBV12-4 and TRBJ1-1; unclear D gene. The CDR3 loop spans 14 amino acids. Trimming took off 7 bases at V and 1 base at J, with 13 bases between the two ends. CDR3 sequence reads: CASTPDGTNTEAFF. The CDR3 nucleotides read TGTGCCAGCACCCCGGACGGTACGAACACTGAAGCTTTCTTT.

This clonotype has only a few counts. The V call is TRBV2, the J call TRBJ2-5, with D unclear. The germline V and J ends were trimmed by 4 bases and 1 base, with 10 bases remaining between them. Germline V gives CDR1 SNHLY, CDR2 FYNNEI. The CDR3 spans 14 residues. DNA of the CDR3: TGTGCCAGCAGTGCTTTACTTCTCCAAGAGACCCAGTACTTC. Amino acids: CASSALLLQETQYF.

J is TRBJ2-3 and V is TRBV20-1; 7 bases fit TRBD2. CDR1 DFQATT and CDR2 SNEGSKA come from the germline V gene (reference sequence). The CDR3 spans 12 residues. J gave up 4 bases and V 8 bases, and 6 bases lay outside the gene matches. CDR3 residues: CSTVRGADTQYF. DNA of the CDR3: TGCAGTACGGTCCGGGGGGCAGATACGCAGTATTTT.

This rearrangement joins TRBV5-1 to TRBJ2-5; TRBD2 aligns across 15 bases. This CDR3 has 17 residues. Germline CDR1 SGHRS, CDR2 YFSETQ. J gave up 5 bases and V 4 bases, and 9 bases lay outside the gene matches. CDR3 region: CASSDPGLAGGVETQYF. The DNA of the CDR3 is TGCGCCAGCAGCGATCCGGGACTAGCGGGAGGTGTCGAGACCCAGTACTTC.

This clonotype appeared a few times. The V and J genes are TRBV4-2 and TRBJ2-7; 10 bases are shared with TRBD2. CDR3 length: 16 amino acids. Germline assignment: CDR1 LGHNA and CDR2 YNFKEQ. V lost 0 bases and J lost 1; bases outside the gene matches: 3. The CDR3 DNA reads as TGTGCCAGCAGCCAAGAAGCGGGAGGGACATCCTACGAGCAGTACTTC. This encodes CASSQEAGGTSYEQYF.

This sequence joins TRBV24-1 and TRBJ2-2, with D possibly being TRBD2 (6 bases). Deletions cut 4 bases from V and 6 bases from J, with 11 bases between. Germline CDR1 KGHDR, CDR2 SFDVKD. CDR3 length equals 14 residues. CDR3 DNA sequence: TGTGCCACCAGTGACGGAACGGGGGCCGGGGAGCTGTTTTTT. It encodes CATSDGTGAGELFF.

The CDR3 bases are TGTGCCAGCAGCCAAGTTGGAGGGGAGGGGGCGAATGAGCAGTTCTTC. The encoded protein is CASSQVGGEGANEQFF. V and J are TRBV4-2 and TRBJ2-1; D may correspond to TRBD1 or TRBD2 (7 bases each). V lost 1 base to trimming and J lost 7 bases, with 17 bases between them. The CDR3 runs to 16 residues. The germline gives CDR1 LGHNA, CDR2 YNFKEQ.